This T cell receptor beta chain stems from a study of cytomegalovirus exposure and HLA in healthy donors. Primers for the PCR totalled 60 Vbeta and 13 Jbeta. Assay used: immunoSEQ multiplex PCR; TCRdb lists only in-frame clones, some missing. The sample table includes approximately 180,000 clones. Trimming removed 5 bases at V and 0 bases at J, with 11 bases between. The CDR3 totals 15 residues. CDR1 and CDR2 from the germline V gene are MDHEN and SYDVKM. Broader study findings: Reportedly, TCR beta sequences accurately predicted HLA-A and HLA-B alleles in most subjects.

Regarding this clone: Its antigen is not identified.

The specimen was PBMCs. The source of this sequence is a man aged 30 to 39 in good health and CMV-seronegative. The chain carries TRBV28 and TRBJ1-5, with no clear D. Written as DNA, the CDR3 is TGTGCCAGCAGTCCCTTCGTCTATAGCAATCAGCCCCAGCATTTT. Its translation is CASSPFVYSNQPQHF.